One and the same sample provided the 27 T cell receptor beta chains below, sequenced in a study of blood T cell repertoires in COVID-19. The protocol was immunoSEQ multiplex PCR, while the TCRdb copy is restricted to in-frame clones and leaves out a portion. The table includes roughly 170,000 clones, almost 80% detected once. Sequencing was done on a sample of peripheral blood. These receptors came from a woman in her 70s with acute or convalescent COVID-19.

The rearrangement joins TRBV18 to TRBJ2-1, with D hard to call. V gave up 2 bases and J gave up 5 bases, with 10 bases separating them. This CDR3 spans 14 amino acids. Germline values: CDR1 KGHSH, CDR2 LQKENI. The CDR3, as DNA: TGTGCCAGCTCACCAGATGGCCAACACAATGAGCAGTTCTTC. Residues: CASSPDGQHNEQFF.

This chain joins TRBV6-1 and TRBJ2-1, with D perhaps TRBD2 (5 bases). There are 15 residues in the CDR3. The V and J ends lost 2 bases and 4 bases respectively, with 12 bases between them. Germline-derived CDR1 and CDR2 are MNHNS and SASEGT. CDR3 loop: CASSEFLGAYNEQFF. The CDR3 bases are TGTGCCAGCAGTGAATTCTTGGGAGCTTACAATGAGCAGTTCTTC.

The chain couples TRBV15 to TRBJ1-1, with D possibly being TRBD1 (5 bases). This CDR3 contains 12 residues. V gave up 5 bases and J gave up 3 bases, with 7 bases separating them. CDR1 and CDR2 from the germline V gene are LNHNV and YYDKDF (reference sequence). CDR3 sequence (DNA): TGTGCCACCAGCCCAGGGTACACTGAAGCTTTCTTT. It translates to CATSPGYTEAFF. Variable domain in full (rest from reference TRBV15 and TRBJ1-1): DAMVIQNPRYQVTQFGKPVTLSCSQTLNHNVMYWYQQKSSQAPKLLFHYYDKDFNNEADTPDNFQSRRPNTSFCFLDIRSPGLGDTAMYLCATSPGYTEAFFGQGTRLTVV.

The chain uses TRBV7-3 and TRBJ2-1; 8 bases agree with TRBD2. Germline assignment: CDR1 SGHTA and CDR2 FQGTGA. The ends lost 2 bases at V and 4 bases at J; junction bases unmatched: 4. The CDR3 spans 15 residues. CDR3 bases: TGTGCCAGCAGCTTACGTATAGCGGGATACAATGAGCAGTTCTTC. As protein: CASSLRIAGYNEQFF.

The rearrangement uses TRBV5-4 and TRBJ2-7; TRBD1 matches 9 bases. Germline V lookup: CDR1 SGHNT, CDR2 YYREEE (reference sequence). Unmatched junction bases numbered 4, after V lost 4 bases and J lost 5 bases. CDR3 length equals 13 residues. For the CDR3, the DNA is TGTGCCAGCAGCCTGGACAGGGGCGACGAGCAGTACTTC. Protein product: CASSLDRGDEQYF.

The chain couples TRBV19 to TRBJ2-6; TRBD1 might be the D (6 bases). This CDR3 comprises 18 residues. CDR1 is LNHDA and CDR2 is SQIVND in the germline V gene (reference sequence). V lost 0 bases to trimming and J lost 0 bases, with 12 bases between them. This chain's CDR3 is CASSIELQGPSGANVLTF. In DNA, the CDR3 is TGTGCCAGTAGTATAGAACTGCAGGGGCCCTCTGGGGCCAACGTCCTGACTTTC. The full variable domain, with the rest looked up from reference TRBV19 and TRBJ2-6, is DGGITQSPKYLFRKEGQNVTLSCEQNLNHDAMYWYRQDPGQGLRLIYYSQIVNDFQKGDIAEGYSVSREKKESFPLTVTSAQKNPTAFYLCASSIELQGPSGANVLTFGAGSRLTVL.

This clone has more than one count but fewer than ten. V gene TRBV24-1 combines with J gene TRBJ2-1, with 9 bases lining up with TRBD1. V lost 9 bases to trimming and J lost 4 bases; unmatched junction nucleotides: 12. This CDR3 has 16 residues. The germline gives CDR1 KGHDR, CDR2 SFDVKD. The CDR3 loop is CATRDRAPPVYNEQFF. CDR3 coding DNA: TGTGCCACCCGGGACAGGGCTCCACCAGTTTACAATGAGCAGTTCTTC.

CDR3 in amino acids: CASSLERGSNNEQFF. CDR3 sequence (DNA): TGTGCCAGCAGCTTAGAACGCGGGAGCAACAATGAGCAGTTCTTC. The V gene is TRBV11-2, the J gene TRBJ2-1, with 7 bases fitting TRBD2. CDR3 length equals 15 residues. Germline-derived CDR1 and CDR2 are SGHAT and FQNNGV. V gave up 0 bases and J gave up 5 bases; unmatched junction bases: 4. Complete variable domain (other parts from reference TRBV11-2 and TRBJ2-1): EAGVAQSPRYKIIEKRQSVAFWCNPISGHATLYWYQQILGQGPKLLIQFQNNGVVDDSQLPKDRFSAERLKGVDSTLKIQPAKLEDSAVYLCASSLERGSNNEQFFGPGTRLTVL.

Only a few counts were recorded for this clone. The chain carries TRBV5-1 and TRBJ1-4; 7 bases map to TRBD1. V gave up 5 bases and J gave up 4 bases; unmatched junction bases: 5. The CDR3 loop spans 14 amino acids. CDR1 and CDR2 (germline): SGHRS, YFSETQ. As DNA, the CDR3 is TGCGCCAGCAGGGACAGGAGTAATAATGAAAAACTGTTTTTT. Protein sequence: CASRDRSNNEKLFF.

The CDR3 is CATSRGSGGTYEQYF. CDR3 nucleotides: TGTGCCACCAGCAGAGGGTCTGGCGGTACCTACGAGCAGTACTTC. The V gene is TRBV15, the J gene TRBJ2-7; unclear D gene. Germline V CDR1 and CDR2: LNHNV, YYDKDF (reference sequence). The CDR3 has 15 amino acids. V was cut by 1 base and J by 2 bases, with 12 bases left in between.

This chain joins TRBV5-4 and TRBJ2-7, with a possible D match to TRBD2 (7 bases). CDR1 and CDR2 from the germline V gene are SGHNT and YYREEE (reference sequence). The CDR3 consists of 16 residues. With 2 bases removed from V and 2 bases from J, the gap between germline ends came to 17 bases. The CDR3 sequence is CASSLGGRGGAYEQYF. CDR3 in DNA: TGTGCCAGCAGCTTAGGTGGGAGGGGGGGCGCCTACGAGCAGTACTTC. Full variable domain (remainder filled in from reference TRBV5-4 and TRBJ2-7): ETGVTQSPTHLIKTRGQQVTLRCSSQSGHNTVSWYQQALGQGPQFIFQYYREEENGRGNFPPRFSGLQFPNYSSELNVNALELDDSALYLCASSLGGRGGAYEQYFGPGTRLTVT.

The gene calls are TRBV4-1 and TRBJ2-2; 7 bases line up with TRBD2. V gave up 0 bases and J gave up 2 bases; unmatched junction bases: 9. The CDR3 sequence is 18 residues long. Germline CDR1 MGHRA, CDR2 YSYEKL. CDR3 DNA: TGCGCCAGCAGCCAAGATCGAGTAGGCGGGGGAAACACCGGGGAGCTGTTTTTT. Translated, it gives CASSQDRVGGGNTGELFF.

This clone was counted a few times. The chain carries TRBV27 and TRBJ2-1, with 8 bases aligning to TRBD2. This CDR3 comprises 15 residues. Germline V gene lookup returns CDR1 MNHEY and CDR2 SMNVEV (reference sequence). The V gene end was trimmed by 4 bases and the J gene end by 7 bases; junction bases not matched to a gene: 9. The CDR3 region is CASSWGGRSGNEQFF. CDR3 coding DNA: TGTGCCAGCAGTTGGGGCGGGAGGTCAGGGAATGAGCAGTTCTTC.

This chain connects TRBV7-3 to TRBJ2-5; no clear D. The CDR3 has 13 amino acids. V lost 3 bases to trimming and J lost 6 bases, with 11 bases between them. The germline gives CDR1 SGHTA, CDR2 FQGTGA. As DNA, the CDR3 is TGTGCCAGCAGCTTGCTACCCGAAAAGACCCAGTACTTC. Translation gives CASSLLPEKTQYF.

This chain uses TRBV7-3 with TRBJ2-5, with D hard to call. With 0 bases removed from V and 2 bases from J, the gap between germline ends came to 10 bases. CDR1 SGHTA and CDR2 FQGTGA come from the germline V gene. This CDR3 contains 15 residues. CDR3: CASSLTRATQETQYF. DNA for the CDR3: TGTGCCAGCAGCTTAACGCGAGCTACTCAAGAGACCCAGTACTTC.

The count of this clone is one. V usage is TRBV5-6 and J usage is TRBJ2-1; D gene unclear. CDR3 size: 12 residues. CDR1 is SGHDT and CDR2 is YYEEEE in the germline V gene. Trimming cost V 4 bases and J 8 bases, with 10 bases left between them. CDR3 loop: CASSPDSHEQFF. CDR3 nucleotides: TGTGCCAGCAGCCCCGACTCCCATGAGCAGTTCTTC.

The rearrangement uses TRBV13 and TRBJ2-6, with a possible D match to TRBD2 (6 bases). V lost 5 bases and J lost 1, with 9 bases in between. CDR1 PRHDT and CDR2 FYEKMQ come from the germline V gene (reference sequence). The CDR3 loop spans 15 amino acids. Written as DNA, the CDR3 is TGTGCCAGCAGCCTGGGGACTTCTGGGGCCAACGTCCTGACTTTC. This codes for CASSLGTSGANVLTF.

The V and J genes are TRBV19 and TRBJ2-2; no reliable D call. Germline CDR1 reads LNHDA; CDR2 reads SQIVND (reference sequence). Trimming left V 1 base short and J 2 bases short, with 8 bases between. The CDR3 has 15 amino acids. CDR3 sequence (DNA): TGTGCCAGTAGTATAGCCGACATAAACACCGGGGAGCTGTTTTTT. As protein: CASSIADINTGELFF.

Only a few counts were recorded for this clone. The CDR3 region is CASSFPGGDFYEQYF. The CDR3 nucleotides read TGTGCCAGCAGCTTTCCGGGCGGGGACTTCTACGAGCAGTACTTC. The V call is TRBV7-2, the J call TRBJ2-7; weak D call: TRBD2 (6 bases). CDR1 and CDR2 from the germline V gene are SGHTA and FQGNSA. The CDR3 is made up of 15 amino acids. V gave up 3 bases and J gave up 3 bases, with 15 bases separating them.

The chain links TRBV5-1 to TRBJ2-1; TRBD1 aligns across 7 bases. The CDR3 consists of 15 residues. The junction had 12 bases not matched to a gene; V was cut back by 4 bases and J by 8 bases. CDR1 is SGHRS and CDR2 is YFSETQ in the germline V gene. The CDR3 nucleotides are TGCGCCAGCAGCCCTGAGGGACAGCCGAGGTATGAGCAGTTCTTC. This sequence encodes CASSPEGQPRYEQFF.

V and J are TRBV5-1 and TRBJ2-3; no definite D call. CDR3 size: 15 residues. Trimming shortened V by 0 bases and J by 0 bases, and 8 bases separated the two germline ends. Germline V lookup: CDR1 SGHRS, CDR2 YFSETQ. CDR3 sequence: CASSLGPVSTDTQYF. The CDR3 DNA follows: TGCGCCAGCAGCTTGGGTCCAGTAAGCACAGATACGCAGTATTTT.

At least ten counts were recorded for this clone. The chain couples TRBV19 to TRBJ2-1, with 8 bases matching TRBD2. V shed 4 bases, J shed 4 bases, and the junction held 6 bases outside the gene matches. This CDR3 region has 15 residues. Per the germline V gene, CDR1 is LNHDA and CDR2 is SQIVND (reference sequence). The CDR3 region has the DNA TGTGCCAGTAGTACAACTAGCGGAGAGTACAATGAGCAGTTCTTC. Amino acids: CASSTTSGEYNEQFF.

The chain employs TRBV3-1 (or the pseudogene TRBV3-2) and TRBJ1-2; D ambiguous. Trimming shortened V by 1 base and J by 2 bases, and 2 bases separated the two germline ends. The CDR3 length is 12 residues. The germline gives CDR1 LGHDT, CDR2 YNNKEL (reference sequence). Written as DNA, the CDR3 is TGTGCCAGCAGCCAAGCGAACTATGGCTACACCTTC. This translates into CASSQANYGYTF.

The CDR3, as DNA: TGTGCCAGCAGCCCACTTGGACTAGCCAAAAACATTCAGTACTTC. It encodes CASSPLGLAKNIQYF. V and J are TRBV7-9 and TRBJ2-4, with a possible D match to TRBD2 (5 bases). This CDR3 contains 15 residues. Trimming took off 5 bases at V and 0 bases at J, with 11 bases between the two ends. Germline-derived CDR1 and CDR2 are SEHNR and FQNEAQ (reference sequence).

The chain uses TRBV18 and TRBJ2-7; 7 bases align to TRBD1. The germline V gene has CDR1 KGHSH and CDR2 LQKENI. The trim removed 3 bases at V and 0 bases at J, leaving 2 bases unmatched. CDR3 length equals 14 residues. In nucleotides, the CDR3 is TGTGCCAGCTCACCCCGGGACAGCTCCTACGAGCAGTACTTC. This translates into CASSPRDSSYEQYF.

CDR3 protein: CASSSSRSYTGELFF. CDR3 in DNA: TGTGCCAGCAGTTCGTCTAGATCGTACACCGGGGAGCTGTTTTTT. This sequence joins TRBV6-2 or TRBV6-3 and TRBJ2-2; D not resolved. V lost 4 bases and J 3 bases, leaving 12 bases between the germline ends. Germline V gives CDR1 MNHEY, CDR2 SVGEGT. The CDR3 totals 15 residues.

The CDR3 nucleotides read TGTGCCAGCAGCACACAGGGGGCGAATTACGAAAAACTGTTTTTT. It codes for CASSTQGANYEKLFF. The chain employs TRBV5-4 and TRBJ1-4; TRBD1 aligns across 9 bases. V dropped 4 bases and J dropped 8; count of bases not matched to a gene: 9. The CDR3 extends over 15 amino acids. In germline, CDR1 is SGHNT, CDR2 YYREEE (reference sequence).